The clone carrying this T cell receptor (beta chain) was detected a few times. Its target is unknown. The data were obtained in a study of T cell responses to AZD1222 COVID-19 vaccine. Study-level results: Of the AZD1222 recipients, only six were seropositive at baseline. Repertoire sampling occurred only after the peak T cell response.

The CDR3 has 18 residues. V gave up 5 bases and J gave up 2 bases; unmatched junction bases: 12. The table came from immunoSEQ multiplex PCR; TCRdb's copy has only in-frame clones and leaves some out. This sample carries 140,000 to 150,000 clones, 80% to 90% of them seen once, and the ten largest clones take around 1.6%. V gene TRBV23-1 combines with J gene TRBJ1-4; TRBD1 agrees at 9 bases. TRBV23-1 is an ORF for which the function is uncertain. Sequenced here: peripheral blood, sampled on day 0 of AZD1222 vaccination. The receptor was derived from an adult in good health. CDR3 in amino acids: CASSIPGQGFRTNEKLFF. The CDR3 DNA reads TGCGCCAGCAGTATTCCGGGACAGGGTTTTCGCACTAATGAAAAACTGTTTTTT.